This TCR beta chain was identified during a study of T cell changes during pregnancy in multiple sclerosis. The CDR3 loop spans 12 amino acids. The V end lost 6 bases, the J end lost 8 bases, and 10 bases lay between the germline ends. The V gene's germline CDR1 is KGHSH and CDR2 LQKENI. Data came from immunoSEQ multiplex PCR; TCRdb stores just in-frame clones and leaves some out. This table has approximately 60,000 clones, around nine tenths appearing once. Sequenced material: peripheral blood, taken before pregnancy. This receptor was taken from a female donor with multiple sclerosis, enrolled in a pregnancy study. V usage is TRBV18 and J usage is TRBJ2-2; D unclear. CDR3 in amino acids: CASSPTRGELFF. The CDR3 coding sequence is TGTGCCAGCTCCCCCACACGAGGGGAGCTGTTTTTT.